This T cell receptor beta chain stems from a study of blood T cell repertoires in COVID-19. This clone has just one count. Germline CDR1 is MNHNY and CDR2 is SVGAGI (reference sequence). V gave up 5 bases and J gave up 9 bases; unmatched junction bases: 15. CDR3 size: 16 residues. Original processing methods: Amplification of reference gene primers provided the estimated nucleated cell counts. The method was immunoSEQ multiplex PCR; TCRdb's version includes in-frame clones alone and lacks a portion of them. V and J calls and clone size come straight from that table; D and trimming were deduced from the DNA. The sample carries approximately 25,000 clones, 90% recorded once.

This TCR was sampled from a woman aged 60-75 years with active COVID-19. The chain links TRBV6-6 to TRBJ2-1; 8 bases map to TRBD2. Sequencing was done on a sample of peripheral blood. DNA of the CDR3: TGTGCCAGCAGTACAACGCAGGGTAGCGGGACTAGTGAGCAGTTCTTC. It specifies CASSTTQGSGTSEQFF.